The rows below give T cell receptor beta chains drawn from one sample of a study of CD8 T cells in Susac syndrome. TCRdb re-called the immunoSEQ multiplex PCR reads through MiXCR, storing one row per CDR3 protein. This table has about 120,000 distinct CDR3 sequences, 96% appearing once. The sample comprised CD4+ T cells from PBMCs. These receptor sequences come from a human donor with Susac syndrome. Both conserved end residues are part of each CDR3. D genes are given only for firm matches. Only part of the rows carry a size: once, few, many, or a class if the clone is expanded.

J,V,D,size,DNA,CDR3
TRBJ2-2,TRBV4-2,NA,NA,TGTGCCAGCAGCCGCACCGGGACGACTGCCGGCGGGGAGCTGTTTTTT,CASSRTGTTAGGELFF
TRBJ1-1,TRBV6-5,NA,NA,TGTGCCAGCAGTTACCCCGGGACATTCGAAGCTTTCTTT,CASSYPGTFEAFF
TRBJ2-5,TRBV20-1,TRBD1,NA,TGCAGTGCTACCCAGGGGGCGCGAGAGACCCAGTACTTC,CSATQGARETQYF
TRBJ1-5,TRBV12-3/TRBV12-4,NA,NA,TGTGCCAGCAGTTTAGGTGGGTGGAGCAATCAGCCCCAGCATTTT,CASSLGGWSNQPQHF
TRBJ2-1,TRBV30,TRBD1,NA,TGTGCCTGGGGATTTTATGGGACAGGGGCTTACAATGAGCAGTTCTTC,CAWGFYGTGAYNEQFF
TRBJ2-2,TRBV20-1,NA,NA,TGCAGTGCTAGAAAAGTAGAAACGGCCGGGGAGCTGTTTTTT,CSARKVETAGELFF
TRBJ2-7,TRBV7-2,NA,NA,TGTGCCAGCAGCTTAGTGTACCAGGCCGCCTACGAGCAGTACTTC,CASSLVYQAAYEQYF
TRBJ2-1,TRBV20-1,TRBD2,NA,TGCAGTGCTACGACAACTAGCGGAGCCTACAATGAGCAGTTCTTC,CSATTTSGAYNEQFF
TRBJ2-7,TRBV5-1,TRBD2,NA,TGCGCCAGCAGCCCTGAAATAGCGGGACTATCCTACGAGCAGTACTTC,CASSPEIAGLSYEQYF
TRBJ2-3,TRBV11-2,NA,NA,TGTGCCAGCAGCTTAGATATTGCAGATACGCAGTATTTT,CASSLDIADTQYF
TRBJ1-1,TRBV7-9,NA,NA,TGTGCCAGCAGCCCCCTCTCCTCCGGTGAAGCTTTCTTT,CASSPLSSGEAFF
TRBJ2-1,TRBV11-2,TRBD2,NA,TGTGCCAGCATACTAGCGACTTCTTCCGACGGTGAGCAGTTCTTC,CASILATSSDGEQFF
TRBJ2-7,TRBV3-1,NA,NA,TGTGCCAGCAGAAGGGCAGGTTCCTACGAGCAGTACTTC,CASRRAGSYEQYF
TRBJ2-7,TRBV3-1,NA,NA,TGTGCCAGCAGCCAAGTAGGGGCGGGGTCCTACGAGCAGTACTTC,CASSQVGAGSYEQYF
TRBJ2-7,TRBV14,NA,once,TGTGCCAGCAGCCAAGGGGGCCGCTACGAGCAGTACTTC,CASSQGGRYEQYF
TRBJ1-5,TRBV30,NA,NA,TGTGCCTGGAGTGTACGGGCCCACAATCAGCCCCAGCATTTT,CAWSVRAHNQPQHF
TRBJ2-2,TRBV30,NA,NA,TGTGCCTGGAGGTACAGGGTCTCCGGGGAGCTGTTTTTT,CAWRYRVSGELFF
TRBJ2-7,TRBV28,NA,NA,TGTGCCAGCAGCCACCAGGACAGCTACGAGCAGTACTTC,CASSHQDSYEQYF
TRBJ2-7,TRBV29-1,TRBD1,NA,TGCAGCGTTCGTCAGGGGGCTCTCTCCTCCTACGAGCAGTACTTC,CSVRQGALSSYEQYF
TRBJ2-4,TRBV5-6,NA,NA,TGTGCCAGCAGCTCAGCGCCAAACTGGCCCGATGTATCCCCGAGACAACAGTACTTC,CASSSAPNWPDVSPRQQYF
TRBJ2-7,TRBV29-1,NA,once,TGCAGCGTAGTGGGCAGGGGAACCTACGAGCAGTACTTC,CSVVGRGTYEQYF
TRBJ2-7,TRBV9,NA,NA,TGTGCCAGCAGCGGTAGCGCAGCCTACGAGCAGTACTTC,CASSGSAAYEQYF
TRBJ1-2,TRBV30,TRBD1,NA,TGTGCCTGGAGTGTACCGGGACAGGGGACGGATGGCTACACCTTC,CAWSVPGQGTDGYTF
TRBJ2-1,TRBV14,TRBD1,once,TGTGCCAGCAGCCGCGGACAGGTCCCCTACAATGAGCAGTTCTTC,CASSRGQVPYNEQFF
TRBJ1-1,TRBV29-1,NA,once,TGCAGCGTTGGGAGGAAAGCTTTCTTT,CSVGRKAFF
TRBJ2-2,TRBV5-1,TRBD2,NA,TGCGCCAGCAGCTTCACGGCTAGCGGGTGGACCGGGGAGCTGTTTTTT,CASSFTASGWTGELFF
TRBJ2-5,TRBV5-1,TRBD2,NA,TGCGCCAGCAGCTGGTCCTCGGGAGGTAAAGAGACCCAGTACTTC,CASSWSSGGKETQYF
TRBJ2-2,TRBV5-4,NA,NA,TGTGCCAGCAGCCGGGCCGGGCCCCATAGTGACACCGGGGAGCTGTTTTTT,CASSRAGPHSDTGELFF
TRBJ1-2,TRBV5-1,NA,NA,TGCGCCAGCAGCCAACAGAGTAACTATGGCTACACCTTC,CASSQQSNYGYTF
TRBJ2-5,TRBV12-3/TRBV12-4,TRBD1,once,TGTGCCAGCAGTTTTTTAGCAGGGGGCTTTGAGACCCAGTACTTC,CASSFLAGGFETQYF
TRBJ1-1,TRBV12-3/TRBV12-4,NA,NA,TGTGCCAGCAGTTTGGCGGGCAGGGGTCCTACTGAAGCTTTCTTT,CASSLAGRGPTEAFF
TRBJ1-1,TRBV28,NA,once,TGTGCCAGCAGTCCGAACCTTAGGAGAGGGGGCACTGAAGCTTTCTTT,CASSPNLRRGGTEAFF
TRBJ1-2,TRBV28,NA,NA,TGTGCCCTCTCGGGACAACCAGGCTATGGCTACACCTTC,CALSGQPGYGYTF
TRBJ2-7,TRBV9,TRBD2,NA,TGTGCCAGCAGCGCTCGACTAGCGGGAGTTCACGAGCAGTACTTC,CASSARLAGVHEQYF
TRBJ2-7,TRBV3-1,TRBD2,NA,TGTGCCAGCAGCCAACGACTAGCGGGAAGCGACGAGCAGTACTTC,CASSQRLAGSDEQYF
TRBJ2-5,TRBV4-1,NA,once,TGCGCCAGCAGCCAAGCCGGAGGGCCTCGACAAGAGACCCAGTACTTC,CASSQAGGPRQETQYF
TRBJ2-2,TRBV30,NA,NA,TGTGCCTGGAGTGGCGTTACCACCGGGGAGCTGTTTTTT,CAWSGVTTGELFF
TRBJ1-2,TRBV7-2,NA,NA,TGTGCCAGCAGCTATCCGGGACAAGGGCCCCTGGGCTACACCTTC,CASSYPGQGPLGYTF
TRBJ1-2,TRBV7-9,NA,NA,TGTGCCAGCAGCGCCGCTGGGAACTATGGCTACACCTTC,CASSAAGNYGYTF
TRBJ2-2,TRBV29-1,NA,NA,TGCAGCGCCCGGCAAACGGGGGCTAACACCGGGGAGCTGTTTTTT,CSARQTGANTGELFF
TRBJ2-4,TRBV3-1,NA,NA,TGTGCCAGCAGCCAAACGTCTGCCAGGAACATTCAGTACTTC,CASSQTSARNIQYF
TRBJ1-2,TRBV9,NA,NA,TGTGCCAGCAGCGTCGGCTCACTTGGCTACACCTTC,CASSVGSLGYTF
TRBJ2-5,TRBV20-1,NA,NA,TGCAGTGCTAGAAGAGAGGGGAGCGCGACCCAGTACTTC,CSARREGSATQYF
TRBJ2-7,TRBV15,NA,NA,TGTGCCACCAGCCGGCAGGGAGCCTCCCCCTACGAGCAGTACTTC,CATSRQGASPYEQYF
TRBJ2-2,TRBV20-1,NA,NA,TGCAGTGCTAGAGATCTGGCCCCCGGGGAGCTGTTTTTT,CSARDLAPGELFF
TRBJ1-2,TRBV6-4,NA,NA,TGTGCCAGCACCAAAAGTGGGGCCTCAACTGGCTACACCTTC,CASTKSGASTGYTF
TRBJ1-5,TRBV19,NA,NA,TGTGCCAGCTCCACACAGCGAAATCAGCCCCAGCATTTT,CASSTQRNQPQHF
TRBJ2-7,TRBV10-3,TRBD2,NA,TGTGCCGCAAATAGCGGGACGTCCTACGAGCAGTACTTC,CAANSGTSYEQYF